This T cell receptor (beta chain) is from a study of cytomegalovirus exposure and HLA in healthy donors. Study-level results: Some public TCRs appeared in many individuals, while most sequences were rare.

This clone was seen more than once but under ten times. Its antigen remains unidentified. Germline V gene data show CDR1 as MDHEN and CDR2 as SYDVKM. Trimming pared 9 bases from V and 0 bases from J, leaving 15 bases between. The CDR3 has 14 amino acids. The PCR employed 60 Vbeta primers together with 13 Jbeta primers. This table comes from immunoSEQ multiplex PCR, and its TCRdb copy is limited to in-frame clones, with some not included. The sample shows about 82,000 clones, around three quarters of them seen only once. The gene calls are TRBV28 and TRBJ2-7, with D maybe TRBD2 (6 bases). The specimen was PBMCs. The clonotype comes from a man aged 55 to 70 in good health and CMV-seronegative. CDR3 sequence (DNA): TGTGCCAGTCGAGGGAGGCGCCGCTCCTACGAGCAGTACTTC. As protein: CASRGRRRSYEQYF.